A selection of T cell receptor beta chains follows, all from one sample in a study of blood T cells in healthy people across ages. MiXCR was run by TCRdb on the 5' RACE reads, yielding one entry per CDR3 protein. The table shows 1,500,000 or so distinct CDR3 sequences, with 59% occurring only once. The sample was blood. The receptors come from a man between 18 and 29 years old in good health. CDR3s include the opening cysteine and the closing phenylalanine or tryptophan. The D gene is left open where the match is weak. Clone sizes are given selectively: once, few, many, or a class where the clone is expanded.

>TRBD1|-|TRBJ2-4|TRBV20-1
CSGGQGLAKNIQYF
TGCAGTGGGGGACAGGGACTAGCCAAAAACATTCAGTACTTC
>-|-|TRBJ2-7|TRBV20-1
CSARTSSHYEQYF
TGCAGTGCTAGAACGAGCAGCCACTACGAGCAGTACTTC
>-|-|TRBJ2-1|TRBV12-3/TRBV12-4
CASSLNHPGETQFF
TGTGCCAGCAGTTTGAATCACCCAGGAGAGACCCAGTTCTTC
>-|-|TRBJ1-1|TRBV29-1
CSVEVGRQTEAFF
TGCAGCGTTGAAGTAGGAAGGCAGACTGAAGCTTTCTTT
>TRBD1|few|TRBJ2-7|TRBV4-1
CASSQDDRAVQYEQYF
TGCGCCAGCAGCCAAGACGACAGGGCAGTTCAATACGAGCAGTACTTC
>TRBD1|-|TRBJ2-6|TRBV11-1
CASSGTGSSGANVLTF
TGTGCCAGCAGTGGGACAGGGAGCTCTGGGGCCAACGTCCTGACTTTC
>TRBD1|few|TRBJ2-3|TRBV15
CATSRDWDRATDTQYF
TGTGCCACCAGCAGAGATTGGGACAGGGCCACAGATACGCAGTATTTT
>TRBD1|-|TRBJ1-2|TRBV7-9
CASSSPGTGSFYGYTF
TGTGCCAGCAGCTCCCCCGGGACAGGGTCTTTCTATGGCTACACCTTC
>-|-|TRBJ2-1|TRBV5-1
CASSFRTQGSYNEQFF
TGCGCCAGCAGCTTCCGAACCCAAGGCTCCTACAATGAGCAGTTCTTC
>-|-|TRBJ1-2|TRBV20-1
CSAPTGADTNYGYTF
TGCAGTGCCCCGACGGGGGCCGATACTAACTATGGCTACACCTTC
>TRBD1|-|TRBJ1-2|TRBV9
CASSGDRDRVYGYTF
TGTGCCAGCAGCGGGGACCGGGACAGAGTCTATGGCTACACCTTC
>-|-|TRBJ1-4|TRBV4-1
CASKRVGEKLFF
TGCGCCAGCAAGAGGGTTGGGGAAAAACTGTTTTTT
>-|-|TRBJ2-2|TRBV7-2
CASSLALPNTGELFF
TGTGCCAGCAGCTTAGCGCTCCCCAACACCGGGGAGCTGTTTTTT
>-|-|TRBJ1-6|TRBV6-1
CASSRGARLNGVYNSPLHF
TGTGCCAGCTCACGGGGGGCCCGACTCAATGGGGTCTATAATTCACCCCTCCACTTT
>-|few|TRBJ2-5|TRBV5-1
CASSLAPNSQETQYF
TGCGCCAGCAGCTTGGCTCCAAACAGTCAAGAGACCCAGTACTTC
>-|few|TRBJ2-7|TRBV29-1
CSVVYAHSYEQYF
TGCAGCGTTGTGTACGCGCACTCCTACGAGCAGTACTTC
>-|-|TRBJ1-4|TRBV28
CASSLRAENEKLFF
TGTGCCAGCAGTTTACGAGCTGAAAATGAAAAACTGTTTTTT
>-|once|TRBJ2-7|TRBV7-8
CASSEQVLSYEQYF
TGTGCCAGCAGCGAACAGGTTCTCTCCTACGAGCAGTACTTC
>-|-|TRBJ2-7|TRBV7-2
CASSLVLRPEQYF
TGTGCCAGCAGCTTAGTTCTCAGACCTGAGCAGTACTTC
>-|-|TRBJ2-2|TRBV6-5
CASSNTGIAGELFF
TGTGCCAGCAGTAACACAGGGATAGCAGGGGAGCTGTTTTTT
>-|-|TRBJ2-1|TRBV7-9
CASSLTSRSSGEQFF
TGTGCCAGCAGCTTAACCTCACGATCGTCAGGTGAGCAGTTCTTC
>TRBD1|-|TRBJ2-5|TRBV7-9
CASSGQGARVETQYF
TGTGCCAGCAGCGGACAGGGGGCGCGTGTAGAGACCCAGTACTTC
>-|-|TRBJ2-7|TRBV6-2/TRBV6-3
CASNMMGFGEQYF
TGTGCCAGCAACATGATGGGGTTTGGCGAGCAGTACTTC
>-|few|TRBJ2-5|TRBV7-2
CASSQLAVQETQYF
TGTGCCAGCAGCCAACTGGCCGTCCAAGAGACCCAGTACTTC
>-|-|TRBJ1-3|TRBV20-1
CSAQRTGSGNTIYF
TGCAGTGCTCAGAGAACAGGCTCTGGAAACACCATATATTTT
>-|few|TRBJ2-5|TRBV12-3/TRBV12-4
CASSLALTGRGGEQYF
TGTGCCAGCAGTTTAGCGCTGACAGGGAGGGGAGGAGAGCAGTACTTC
>-|-|TRBJ2-7|TRBV4-1
CASSQTQSYEQYF
TGCGCCAGCAGCCAAACCCAATCCTACGAGCAGTACTTC
>-|once|TRBJ2-3|TRBV20-1
CSTPKASAGTDTQYF
TGCAGTACTCCCAAGGCGTCGGCCGGCACAGATACGCAGTATTTT
>-|-|TRBJ2-7|TRBV4-1
CASSPIGTQSEQYF
TGCGCCAGCAGCCCGATCGGGACGCAATCCGAGCAGTACTTC
>TRBD2|-|TRBJ2-7|TRBV28
CASRGAGTTQYF
TGTGCCAGTCGCGGGGCGGGGACTACCCAGTACTTC
>-|once|TRBJ1-2|TRBV4-1
CASSQITGVRGYTF
TGCGCCAGCAGCCAAATAACAGGCGTCAGAGGCTACACCTTC
>-|-|TRBJ2-5|TRBV10-3
CAISDSWGQYF
TGTGCCATCAGTGATTCGTGGGGGCAGTACTTC
>TRBD1|-|TRBJ2-7|TRBV5-5
CASSLVDRLEIRDEQYF
TGTGCCAGCAGCTTGGTGGACAGGCTAGAAATCCGTGACGAGCAGTACTTC
>TRBD2|-|TRBJ2-3|TRBV7-2
CASSLVAGRVTDTQYF
TGTGCCAGCAGCTTAGTAGCGGGACGGGTCACAGATACGCAGTATTTT
>TRBD2|few|TRBJ2-1|TRBV11-2
CASRLMGTSNNEQFF
TGTGCCAGCAGGCTCATGGGGACTAGCAACAATGAGCAGTTCTTC
>-|-|TRBJ2-4|TRBV6-5
CASSYSGLGLAKNIQYF
TGTGCCAGCAGTTACTCGGGACTGGGCCTAGCCAAAAACATTCAGTACTTC
>TRBD2|once|TRBJ2-1|TRBV2
CASSDNPVASGSDNEQFF
TGTGCCAGCAGTGACAATCCCGTCGCTAGCGGGAGTGATAATGAGCAGTTCTTC
>-|-|TRBJ2-4|TRBV12-3/TRBV12-4
CASNQGIGVQYF
TGTGCCAGCAACCAGGGGATTGGAGTTCAGTACTTC
>-|once|TRBJ2-5|TRBV20-1
CSARGSGTQYF
TGCAGTGCTAGAGGAAGCGGGACCCAGTACTTC
>-|many|TRBJ1-1|TRBV7-9
CASSLGGSEAFF
TGTGCCAGCAGCTTGGGGGGCAGTGAAGCTTTCTTT
>TRBD1|-|TRBJ1-4|TRBV4-2
CASSSGQAATNEKLFF
TGTGCCAGCAGCTCCGGACAGGCGGCAACTAATGAAAAACTGTTTTTT
>TRBD2|-|TRBJ2-7|TRBV28
CASSYLAGSSYNEQYF
TGTGCCAGCAGTTATCTAGCGGGATCCTCCTACAATGAGCAGTACTTC
>-|-|TRBJ2-7|TRBV28
CASSLFRGAAEQYF
TGTGCCAGCAGTTTATTTCGGGGGGCAGCAGAGCAGTACTTC
>-|few|TRBJ1-2|TRBV19
CASGGRIGANYGYTF
TGTGCCAGTGGCGGACGAATCGGCGCTAACTATGGCTACACCTTC
>-|-|TRBJ2-7|TRBV7-2
CASSFYLTYEQYF
TGTGCCAGCAGCTTCTATTTGACCTACGAGCAGTACTTC
>TRBD2|-|TRBJ2-1|TRBV4-1
CASSQVAGDPSSEQFF
TGCGCCAGCAGCCAAGTGGCGGGAGACCCCAGTAGTGAGCAGTTCTTC